Below, 29 T cell receptor beta chains from the same sample are listed, as sequenced in a study of Ad26.COV2.S vaccination and SARS-CoV-2 variants. The treatment was: 15 to 20 received Ad26.COV2.S at low or high dose, single or two shots; 5 received placebo; per-sample allocation not given. Sample collection was performed on day 63 after the first vaccine or placebo injection. The data were produced by immunoSEQ multiplex PCR, yet TCRdb's version contains in-frame clones alone and is incomplete. The data contain hundreds of thousands of clones, more than 80% of them singletons. This specimen consisted of peripheral blood, obtained in a trial of Ad26.COV2.S vaccine versus placebo. The receptors stem from a person aged 18 to 65 who received the Ad26.COV2.S COVID-19 vaccine or a placebo.

This clone was observed a single time. V and J are TRBV6-5 and TRBJ2-7, with 10 bases identical to TRBD2. The germline CDR1 and CDR2 sequences are MNHEY and SVGAGI. V was pared by 6 bases and J by 4 bases, with 6 bases of the junction left unmatched. There are 14 residues in the CDR3. The CDR3 nucleotides are TGTGCCAGCAGCCAGGGACTAGCGAGGTACGAGCAGTACTTC. It yields the protein CASSQGLARYEQYF.

V usage is TRBV5-5 and J usage is TRBJ2-7; D is possibly TRBD1 (5 bases). From germline, CDR1 is SGHKS and CDR2 YYEKEE (reference sequence). The germline V and J ends were trimmed by 4 bases and 3 bases, with 23 bases remaining between them. The CDR3 contains 17 residues. The CDR3 bases are TGTGCCAGCAGCCCCGAGCCTTACAGGTCGCAACACTACGAGCAGTACTTC. Its protein product is CASSPEPYRSQHYEQYF.

This chain links TRBV7-9 with TRBJ2-1, with 9 bases that match TRBD2. Per the germline V gene, CDR1 is SEHNR and CDR2 is FQNEAQ (reference sequence). With 1 base clipped from V and 6 bases from J, the junction kept 7 bases outside the gene matches. This CDR3 has 16 amino acids. The CDR3 sequence: CASSLEGAGGRNEQFF. In DNA form, the CDR3 reads TGTGCCAGCAGCTTAGAGGGAGCGGGGGGCCGCAATGAGCAGTTCTTC.

The chain recombines TRBV6-5 with TRBJ2-2, with TRBD2 matching 7 bases. Germline CDR1 is MNHEY and CDR2 is SVGAGI. The CDR3 has 15 amino acids. V shed 6 bases, J shed 1 base, and the junction held 5 bases outside the gene matches. CDR3 bases: TGTGCCAGCAGAATCGGACTAGTGAACACCGGGGAGCTGTTTTTT. This sequence encodes CASRIGLVNTGELFF.

A few counts support this clone. The V and J genes are TRBV5-1 and TRBJ2-7; 11 nucleotides match TRBD2. Trimming removed 4 bases from V and 10 bases from J; junction bases left unmatched: 7. The CDR3 runs 13 residues. Germline CDR1 SGHRS, CDR2 YFSETQ. The CDR3 DNA is TGCGCCAGCAGCCCTAGCGGGGGGCCCGAACAGTACTTC. Translating gives CASSPSGGPEQYF.

V is TRBV27 and J is TRBJ2-1; D is unresolved. The CDR3 is 16 residues long. Trimming took 0 bases from V and 0 from J, leaving 9 bases between them. Germline V gives CDR1 MNHEY, CDR2 SMNVEV (reference sequence). For the CDR3, the DNA is TGTGCCAGCAGTTTATCGGTTGCTACCTCCTACAATGAGCAGTTCTTC. Translation: CASSLSVATSYNEQFF.

J is TRBJ2-3 and V is TRBV11-2, with D perhaps matching TRBD2 (6 bases). The CDR3 is 14 amino acids. The germline gives CDR1 SGHAT, CDR2 FQNNGV. Between the trimmed V and J ends, which lost 4 bases and 4 bases, there was a span of 12 bases. In DNA form, the CDR3 reads TGTGCCAGCAGCTCCCCAGGAGGGGCAGATACGCAGTATTTT. Its translation is CASSSPGGADTQYF.

This chain uses TRBV6-4 with TRBJ2-3, with D maybe TRBD2 (5 bases). This CDR3 comprises 15 residues. The germline gives CDR1 MRHNA, CDR2 SNTAGT. The germline V and J ends were trimmed by 2 bases and 0 bases, with 9 bases remaining between them. The CDR3 bases are TGTGCCAGCAGTGACAAGCGGACTAGCACAGATACGCAGTATTTT. Its translation is CASSDKRTSTDTQYF.

CDR3 amino acids: CASSQQGFTGELFF. Written as DNA, the CDR3 is TGTGCCAGCAGTCAACAGGGGTTCACCGGGGAGCTGTTTTTT. The chain recombines TRBV6-5 with TRBJ2-2; 7 bases agree with TRBD1. V lost 5 bases to trimming and J lost 4 bases; unmatched junction nucleotides: 4. The CDR3 sequence is 14 residues long. Germline CDR1 is MNHEY and CDR2 is SVGAGI.

This rearrangement joins TRBV4-2 to TRBJ1-2; possible D gene TRBD1, 6 bases. The V end was cut by 1 base, the J end by 1 base, with 16 bases between. Germline loops: CDR1 LGHNA, CDR2 YNFKEQ. The CDR3 length is 17 residues. The CDR3 DNA sequence: TGTGCCAGCAGCCAAGGCTCGGGGGGCCGAAATAACTATGGCTACACCTTC. As protein: CASSQGSGGRNNYGYTF.

V usage is TRBV25-1 and J usage is TRBJ2-7; 7 bases agree with TRBD1. This CDR3 is 15 amino acids long. Germline V lookup: CDR1 MGHDK, CDR2 SYGVNS. V trimming: 2 bases; J trimming: 2 bases; junction bases outside the gene matches: 6. The CDR3 sequence: CASSEATGVPYEQYF. CDR3 nucleotide sequence: TGTGCCAGCAGTGAAGCAACAGGGGTGCCCTACGAGCAGTACTTC.

The rearrangement links TRBV27 to TRBJ1-1; the match to TRBD1 covers 7 bases. The germline V gene has CDR1 MNHEY and CDR2 SMNVEV (reference sequence). This CDR3 has 15 residues. The trim removed 1 base at V and 1 base at J, leaving 3 bases unmatched. The CDR3 reads CASSLFQGGNTEAFF. The CDR3 nucleotides read TGTGCCAGCAGTTTATTTCAGGGGGGGAACACTGAAGCTTTCTTT.

The chain uses TRBV2 and TRBJ2-1, with 7 bases lining up with TRBD1. This CDR3 has 15 residues. Germline V CDR1 and CDR2: SNHLY, FYNNEI. The J segment lost 8 bases and the V segment lost 8 bases, leaving 15 bases of the junction unmatched. CDR3 residues: CASGRQGLSTDEQFF. The CDR3 nucleotides are TGTGCCAGCGGAAGACAGGGCCTATCTACGGATGAGCAGTTCTTC.

The genes are TRBV5-1 and TRBJ2-1; D not resolved. This CDR3 region has 13 residues. Germline V gene sequence: CDR1 SGHRS, CDR2 YFSETQ. The V end was cut by 0 bases, the J end by 4 bases, with 5 bases between. The DNA of the CDR3 is TGCGCCAGCAGCTTGGACACTTACAATGAGCAGTTCTTC. Residues: CASSLDTYNEQFF.

As DNA, the CDR3 is TGTGCCAGCAGTTTTGAGTGGTCAAAACTGTTTTTT. This translates into CASSFEWSKLFF. The genes are TRBV28 and TRBJ1-4; no clear D gene. The germline gives CDR1 MDHEN, CDR2 SYDVKM. The length of the CDR3 is 12 residues. V lost 3 bases to trimming and J lost 10 bases, with 9 bases between them. Together with reference TRBV28 and TRBJ1-4, the CDR3 gives the full variable domain: DVKVTQSSRYLVKRTGEKVFLECVQDMDHENMFWYRQDPGLGLRLIYFSYDVKMKEKGDIPEGYSVSREKKERFSLILESASTNQTSMYLCASSFEWSKLFFGSGTQLSVL.

The J gene is TRBJ2-1, the V gene TRBV5-4, with D perhaps TRBD2 (5 bases). The CDR3 runs 14 residues. V was clipped by 4 bases and J by 7 bases, with 15 bases between them. CDR1 and CDR2 (germline): SGHNT, YYREEE (reference sequence). Here the CDR3 reads CASSPDLASNEQFF. The CDR3 nucleotides read TGTGCCAGCAGCCCCGACCTAGCTTCGAATGAGCAGTTCTTC.

J is TRBJ1-1 and V is TRBV14, with D hard to call. Trimming removed 3 bases from V and 1 base from J, with 9 bases in between. This CDR3 spans 14 amino acids. Germline-derived CDR1 and CDR2 are SGHDN and FVKESK. CDR3 sequence: CASSQYSSNTEAFF. CDR3 nucleotides: TGTGCCAGCAGCCAGTACAGCTCGAACACTGAAGCTTTCTTT.

This chain's CDR3 is CASSSSGSGANVLTF. The DNA of the CDR3 is TGTGCCAGCAGCTCCTCAGGCTCTGGGGCCAACGTCCTGACTTTC. This chain uses TRBV7-2 with TRBJ2-6, with D hard to call. The length of the CDR3 is 15 residues. V lost 4 bases and J 0 bases, leaving 7 bases between the germline ends. Germline CDR1 reads SGHTA; CDR2 reads FQGNSA.

This chain joins TRBV11-2 and TRBJ2-1, with D perhaps matching TRBD2 (5 bases). V was shortened by 0 bases and J by 5 bases, with 17 bases between the two germline ends. Germline CDR1 and CDR2: SGHAT and FQNNGV. The CDR3 sequence is 17 residues long. The CDR3 is CASSLDPEARRNNEQFF. As DNA, the CDR3 is TGTGCCAGCAGCTTAGATCCGGAGGCCAGAAGAAACAATGAGCAGTTCTTC.

The chain joins TRBV7-2 to TRBJ2-2; D perhaps matches TRBD2 (5 bases). The CDR3 runs to 16 residues. Trimming removed 4 bases at V and 1 base at J, with 13 bases between. Germline V gene sequence: CDR1 SGHTA, CDR2 FQGNSA. CDR3 sequence (DNA): TGTGCCAGCAGCTCAGCCAGCGGAGGGAACACCGGGGAGCTGTTTTTT. Encoded protein: CASSSASGGNTGELFF.

This chain uses TRBV2 with TRBJ1-1, with D tentatively TRBD1 (6 bases). V was pared by 5 bases and J by 3 bases, with 13 bases between. Germline V gene sequence: CDR1 SNHLY, CDR2 FYNNEI. This CDR3 has 14 amino acids. The CDR3 loop is CASSLTGGDTEAFF. CDR3 sequence (DNA): TGTGCCAGCAGTTTGACAGGAGGGGACACTGAAGCTTTCTTT.

This sequence joins TRBV9 and TRBJ2-7; D gene unclear. Germline V CDR1 and CDR2: SGDLS, YYNGEE. There are 15 residues in the CDR3. V was pared by 4 bases and J by 0 bases, with 14 bases between. The CDR3 bases are TGTGCCAGCAGCCCCACCAGCGTTAGCTCCTACGAGCAGTACTTC. This translates into CASSPTSVSSYEQYF.

The chain links TRBV6-2 or TRBV6-3 to TRBJ2-1; perhaps TRBD2 as D (6 bases). Germline assignment: CDR1 MNHEY and CDR2 SVGEGT. V was clipped by 2 bases and J by 1 base, with 15 bases between them. The CDR3 totals 17 residues. The CDR3 bases are TGTGCCAGCAGTTACAGGCCTAGCGTAGGGTCCTACAATGAGCAGTTCTTC. It translates to CASSYRPSVGSYNEQFF.

The chain employs TRBV5-6 and TRBJ1-1, with D perhaps TRBD1 (5 bases). V was pared by 3 bases and J by 4 bases, with 10 bases between. The CDR3 is 13 residues long. From germline, CDR1 is SGHDT and CDR2 YYEEEE. The CDR3, as DNA: TGTGCCAGCAGCTCTGACAGACCCACTGAAGCTTTCTTT. Translation gives CASSSDRPTEAFF. The variable domain in full, with the rest retrieved from reference TRBV5-6 and TRBJ1-1, is DAGVTQSPTHLIKTRGQQVTLRCSPKSGHDTVSWYQQALGQGPQFIFQYYEEEERQRGNFPDRFSGHQFPNYSSELNVNALLLGDSALYLCASSSDRPTEAFFGQGTRLTVV.

Note on this clone: One end of the junction fails to match germline, which may point to a read error. The chain carries TRBV6-5 and TRBJ2-7; no reliable D call. From germline, CDR1 is MNHEY and CDR2 SVGAGI. This CDR3 is 13 amino acids long. The CDR3 region has the DNA TGCGCAACCTCCCGGTCCTTGGGGTACGAGCAGTACTTC. It encodes CATSRSLGYEQYF.

V and J are TRBV7-2 and TRBJ2-7, with 10 bases matching TRBD2. The junction had 9 bases not matched to a gene; V was cut back by 3 bases and J by 7 bases. The V gene's germline CDR1 is SGHTA and CDR2 FQGNSA. This CDR3 is 15 amino acids long. The CDR3 spells CASSLTITSGVEQYF. CDR3 bases: TGTGCCAGCAGCTTGACTATAACTAGCGGGGTGGAGCAGTACTTC.

V gene TRBV6-5 combines with J gene TRBJ2-3; D is possibly TRBD2 (5 bases). Germline V gene data show CDR1 as MNHEY and CDR2 as SVGAGI. This CDR3 comprises 13 residues. The ends were cut back, 5 bases at V and 4 bases at J, with 10 bases in the middle. DNA for the CDR3: TGTGCCAGCAGTACCGGGAAGGCAGATACGCAGTATTTT. Protein product: CASSTGKADTQYF.

This clone appeared a few times. The gene calls are TRBV11-1 and TRBJ1-2; D is unresolved. V lost 2 bases and J 7 bases, leaving 14 bases between the germline ends. This CDR3 is 14 amino acids long. Germline V gene sequence: CDR1 SGHAT, CDR2 FQDESV (reference sequence). The CDR3 is CASSLRRNPGGYTF. The CDR3 nucleotides are TGTGCCAGCAGCTTAAGACGGAACCCTGGTGGCTACACCTTC.

In the case of this clone: Additional DNA sequences in this sample encode the identical CDR3. In DNA, the CDR3 is TGTGCCTGGGGGGGAGGTGGCTACACCTTC. Translating gives CAWGGGGYTF. The J gene is TRBJ1-2, the V gene TRBV30; perhaps TRBD1 as D (5 bases). The V gene's germline CDR1 is GTSNPN and CDR2 SVGIG (reference sequence). The CDR3 spans 10 residues. Between the trimmed V and J ends, which lost 5 bases and 7 bases, there was a span of 8 bases.